This TCR beta chain is drawn from a study of OX40 agonist ivuxolimab in advanced cancers. About the study: The study reported partial responses in three patients: one hepatocellular carcinoma, two cutaneous melanoma. Overall study findings and caveats: By week 6 at 0.1 to 3.0 mg/kg, blood CD4+ and CD8+ T cells had expanded clonally.

Points on this clone: As yet, its antigen is unknown.

The CDR3 spans 13 residues. CDR1 is SNHLY and CDR2 is FYNNEI in the germline V gene. Trimming cost V 6 bases and J 8 bases, with 16 bases left between them. Assay: immunoSEQ multiplex PCR; the TCRdb copy retains only in-frame clones and omits some. The data hold around 63,000 clones, with approximately 80% observed a single time. The specimen comprised CD4+ or CD8+ T cells sorted from blood, sampled in a trial of the OX40 agonist ivuxolimab. The V call is TRBV2, the J call TRBJ1-2; possible D gene TRBD1, 6 bases. The origin of this receptor is an adult with an advanced solid tumor such as melanoma, head and neck, liver or kidney cancer. CDR3 in DNA: TGTGCCAGCAGCGAGAGGAGGGGGGGAGGCTACACCTTC. Its translation is CASSERRGGGYTF.